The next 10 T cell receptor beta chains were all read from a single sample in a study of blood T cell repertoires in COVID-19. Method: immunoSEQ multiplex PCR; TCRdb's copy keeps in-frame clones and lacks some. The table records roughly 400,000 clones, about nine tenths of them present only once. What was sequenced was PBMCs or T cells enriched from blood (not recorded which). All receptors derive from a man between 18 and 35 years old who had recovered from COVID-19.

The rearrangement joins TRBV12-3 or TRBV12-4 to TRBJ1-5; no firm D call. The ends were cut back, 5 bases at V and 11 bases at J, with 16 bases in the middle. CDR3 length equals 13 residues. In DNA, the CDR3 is TGTGCCAGCAGTCCTCCACAATTCCAGTCCCAGCATTTT. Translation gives CASSPPQFQSQHF.

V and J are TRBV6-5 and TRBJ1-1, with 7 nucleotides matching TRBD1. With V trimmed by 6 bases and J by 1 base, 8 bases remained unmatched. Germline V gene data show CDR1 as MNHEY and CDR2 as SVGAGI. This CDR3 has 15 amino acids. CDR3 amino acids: CASRTGDRANTEAFF. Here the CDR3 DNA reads TGTGCCAGCAGAACCGGGGACAGAGCGAACACTGAAGCTTTCTTT.

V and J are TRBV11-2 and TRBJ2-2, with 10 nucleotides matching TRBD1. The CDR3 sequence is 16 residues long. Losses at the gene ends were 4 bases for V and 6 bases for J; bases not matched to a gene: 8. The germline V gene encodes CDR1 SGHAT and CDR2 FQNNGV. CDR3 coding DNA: TGTGCCAGCAGCTATCCGGGACAGGGGACCCCCGGGGAGCTGTTTTTT. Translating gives CASSYPGQGTPGELFF.

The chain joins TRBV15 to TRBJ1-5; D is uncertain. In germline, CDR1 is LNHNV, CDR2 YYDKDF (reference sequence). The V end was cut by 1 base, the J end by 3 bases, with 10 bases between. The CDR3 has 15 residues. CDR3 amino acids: CATSRVLSVNQPQHF. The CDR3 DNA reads TGTGCCACCAGCAGAGTACTTTCGGTCAATCAGCCCCAGCATTTT.

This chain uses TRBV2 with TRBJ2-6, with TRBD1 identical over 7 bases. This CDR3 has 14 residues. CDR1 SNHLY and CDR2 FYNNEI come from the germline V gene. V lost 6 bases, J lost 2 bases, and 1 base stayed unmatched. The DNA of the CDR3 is TGTGCCAGCAGGACAGGGACTGGGGCCAACGTCCTGACTTTC. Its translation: CASRTGTGANVLTF.

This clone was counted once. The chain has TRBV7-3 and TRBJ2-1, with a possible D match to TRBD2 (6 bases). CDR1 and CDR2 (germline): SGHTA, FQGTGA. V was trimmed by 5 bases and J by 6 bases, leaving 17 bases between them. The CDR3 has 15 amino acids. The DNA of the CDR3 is TGTGCCAGCAGCCCCCACTACGGGGGTAGCAATGAGCAGTTCTTC. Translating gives CASSPHYGGSNEQFF.

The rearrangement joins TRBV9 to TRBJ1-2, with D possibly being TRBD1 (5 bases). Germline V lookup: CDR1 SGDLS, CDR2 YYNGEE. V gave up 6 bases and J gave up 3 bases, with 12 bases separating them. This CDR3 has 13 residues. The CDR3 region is CASNFGAHYGYTF. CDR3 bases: TGTGCCAGCAATTTTGGGGCTCACTATGGCTACACCTTC.

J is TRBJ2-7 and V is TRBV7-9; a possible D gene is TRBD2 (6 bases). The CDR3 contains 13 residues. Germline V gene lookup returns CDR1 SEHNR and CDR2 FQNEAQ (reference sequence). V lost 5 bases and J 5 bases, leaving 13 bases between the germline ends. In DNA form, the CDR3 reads TGTGCCAGCAGCCTCGTTTGGGGGGACGAGCAGTACTTC. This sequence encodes CASSLVWGDEQYF.

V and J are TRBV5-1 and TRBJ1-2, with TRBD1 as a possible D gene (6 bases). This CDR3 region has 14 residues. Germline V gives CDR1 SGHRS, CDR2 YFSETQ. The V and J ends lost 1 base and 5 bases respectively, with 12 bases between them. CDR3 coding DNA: TGCGCCAGCAGCTTGTCAGGGGAGGGGTATGGCTACACCTTC. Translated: CASSLSGEGYGYTF.

The chain's CDR3 is CASSYLLAGGPSATQYF. CDR3 DNA sequence: TGTGCCAGCAGTTACTTATTGGCGGGAGGGCCATCCGCGACCCAGTACTTC. V is TRBV6-2 or TRBV6-3 and J is TRBJ2-5, with 9 nucleotides matching TRBD2. With V trimmed by 1 base and J by 7 bases, 13 bases remained unmatched. The CDR3 length is 17 residues. Germline loops: CDR1 MNHEY, CDR2 SVGEGT.